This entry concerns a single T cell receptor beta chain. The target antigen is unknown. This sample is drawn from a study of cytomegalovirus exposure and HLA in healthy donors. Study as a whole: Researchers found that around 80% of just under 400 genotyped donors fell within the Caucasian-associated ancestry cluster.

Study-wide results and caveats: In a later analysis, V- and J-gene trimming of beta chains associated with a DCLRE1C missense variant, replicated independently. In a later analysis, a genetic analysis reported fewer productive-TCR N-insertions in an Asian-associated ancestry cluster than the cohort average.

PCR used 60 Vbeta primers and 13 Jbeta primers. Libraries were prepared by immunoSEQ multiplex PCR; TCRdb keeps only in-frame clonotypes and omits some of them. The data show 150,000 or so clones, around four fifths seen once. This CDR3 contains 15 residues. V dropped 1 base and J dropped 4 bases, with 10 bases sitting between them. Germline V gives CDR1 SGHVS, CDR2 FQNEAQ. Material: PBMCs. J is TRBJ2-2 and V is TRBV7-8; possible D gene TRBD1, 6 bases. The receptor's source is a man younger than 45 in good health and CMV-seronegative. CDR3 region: CASSLDRVPTGELFF. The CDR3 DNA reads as TGTGCCAGCAGCTTAGACAGGGTACCCACCGGGGAGCTGTTTTTT.